These 5 T cell receptor beta chains were sequenced from one sample in a study of cytomegalovirus exposure and HLA in healthy donors. PCR primers comprised 60 Vbeta and 13 Jbeta primers. Profiling relied on immunoSEQ multiplex PCR, and the TCRdb table lists in-frame clones only, not all of them. The table has about 230,000 clones, around four fifths seen once. The source material was PBMCs. These receptors came from a boy between 5 and 17 years old in good health and CMV-seronegative.

The V call is TRBV2, the J call TRBJ1-1; no clear D. This CDR3 has 15 amino acids. The ends were cut back, 4 bases at V and 5 bases at J, with 17 bases in the middle. Germline loops: CDR1 SNHLY, CDR2 FYNNEI. CDR3 in amino acids: CASSARTSGRTEAFF. CDR3 DNA sequence: TGTGCCAGCAGTGCCCGGACCAGCGGAAGAACTGAAGCTTTCTTT. The whole variable domain, remainder taken from reference TRBV2 and TRBJ1-1, is EPEVTQTPSHQVTQMGQEVILRCVPISNHLYFYWYRQILGQKVEFLVSFYNNEISEKSEIFDDQFSVERPDGSNFTLKIRSTKLEDSAMYFCASSARTSGRTEAFFGQGTRLTVV.

This clone was recorded once. V usage is TRBV5-4 and J usage is TRBJ2-1; 8 bases line up with TRBD2. After removal of 3 bases from V and 10 bases from J, the junction contained 6 bases not matched to a gene. This CDR3 comprises 13 residues. Germline CDR1 is SGHNT and CDR2 is YYREEE (reference sequence). In nucleotides, the CDR3 is TGTGCCAGCAGCTGGGGACTAGACCGGGAGCAGTTCTTC. It encodes CASSWGLDREQFF.

Sample share makes this clone medium-sized. The chain joins TRBV2 to TRBJ1-5; D might be TRBD1 (6 bases). Trimming cost V 3 bases and J 3 bases, with 12 bases left between them. The length of the CDR3 is 15 residues. Germline CDR1 is SNHLY and CDR2 is FYNNEI. The CDR3 reads CASSENRDTNQPQHF. The CDR3 nucleotides read TGTGCCAGCAGTGAGAACCGGGACACCAATCAGCCCCAGCATTTT. The whole variable domain, remainder taken from reference TRBV2 and TRBJ1-5, is EPEVTQTPSHQVTQMGQEVILRCVPISNHLYFYWYRQILGQKVEFLVSFYNNEISEKSEIFDDQFSVERPDGSNFTLKIRSTKLEDSAMYFCASSENRDTNQPQHFGDGTRLSIL.

This chain joins TRBV27 and TRBJ2-2, with D unresolved. Per germline, CDR1 MNHEY and CDR2 SMNVEV (reference sequence). The V end was cut by 2 bases, the J end by 10 bases, with 5 bases between. This CDR3 contains 11 residues. The DNA of the CDR3 is TGTGCCAGCAGTTTAGGGCAGGAGCTGTTTTTT. Translation gives CASSLGQELFF.

The chain joins TRBV9 to TRBJ2-6; 13 bases are shared with TRBD2. The CDR3 has 17 amino acids. With V trimmed by 6 bases and J by 4 bases, 7 bases remained unmatched. Germline values: CDR1 SGDLS, CDR2 YYNGEE. CDR3 coding DNA: TGTGCCAGCAACCCGGGACTAGCGGGGTCAGGGGCCAACGTCCTGACTTTC. This sequence encodes CASNPGLAGSGANVLTF.